Each of the 18 T cell receptor beta chains below was sequenced from the same sample in a study of shared clonotypes between healthy human individuals. TCRdb keeps only in-frame clones here, not all; method: immunoSEQ multiplex PCR. The sample includes approximately 530,000 clones, roughly 95% of them seen just once. Sample: naive CD4+ T cells sorted from blood. Specified subset: CD45RA+ positively selected. These receptors all come from a woman aged 25 to 39 in good health.

The gene calls are TRBV29-1 and TRBJ2-1; tentative D call: TRBD2 (7 bases). Trimming removed 4 bases at V and 8 bases at J, with 21 bases between. This CDR3 spans 15 amino acids. The germline gives CDR1 SQVTM, CDR2 ANQGSEA. The DNA of the CDR3 is TGCAGCGTTGCCGGCTTGGGGGGCGGGAGTGATGAGCAGTTCTTC. Residues: CSVAGLGGGSDEQFF.

This chain joins TRBV28 and TRBJ1-1; D perhaps matches TRBD1 (5 bases). The V and J ends lost 6 bases and 6 bases respectively, with 17 bases between them. The CDR3 length is 14 residues. CDR1 MDHEN and CDR2 SYDVKM come from the germline V gene. CDR3 in amino acids: CASSEFQGIPEAFF. CDR3 DNA: TGTGCCAGCAGCGAATTTCAGGGAATCCCTGAAGCTTTCTTT.

V gene TRBV28 combines with J gene TRBJ1-4; 7 positions match TRBD1. The CDR3 length is 14 residues. The junction had 7 bases not matched to a gene; V was cut back by 5 bases and J by 7 bases. Germline V gene lookup returns CDR1 MDHEN and CDR2 SYDVKM. CDR3 region: CASSPQGRGEKLFF. The CDR3 bases are TGTGCCAGCAGTCCACAGGGGAGGGGTGAAAAACTGTTTTTT.

The rearrangement links TRBV5-1 to TRBJ2-7, with a possible D match to TRBD2 (7 bases). Germline-derived CDR1 and CDR2 are SGHRS and YFSETQ. CDR3 length: 18 amino acids. V lost 2 bases and J 3 bases, leaving 24 bases between the germline ends. CDR3 sequence (DNA): TGCGCCAGCAGCTTTGAACAGGGACTACCTCGACGGGGCTACGAGCAGTACTTC. It specifies CASSFEQGLPRRGYEQYF.

This clone was counted a single time. The rearrangement joins TRBV5-1 to TRBJ2-5; TRBD2 matches 14 bases. Per germline, CDR1 SGHRS and CDR2 YFSETQ. The CDR3 spans 18 residues. V gave up 4 bases and J gave up 4 bases; unmatched junction bases: 12. CDR3 region: CASSRGLAGDLRGETQYF. CDR3 in DNA: TGCGCCAGCAGCCGGGGACTAGCGGGAGATCTTAGGGGAGAGACCCAGTACTTC.

This sequence joins TRBV5-1 and TRBJ1-2, with D uncertain. Trimming stripped 4 bases from V and 7 bases from J, with 20 bases between. The CDR3 length is 15 residues. Germline values: CDR1 SGHRS, CDR2 YFSETQ. The CDR3 is CASSATDVSGGGYTF. The CDR3 DNA sequence: TGCGCCAGCAGCGCAACCGACGTTTCGGGAGGTGGCTACACCTTC.

This clone came up a few times. The chain combines TRBV6-1 with TRBJ2-7; D ambiguous. Germline loops: CDR1 MNHNS, CDR2 SASEGT. The V end lost 4 bases, the J end lost 2 bases, and 9 bases lay between the germline ends. The length of the CDR3 is 13 residues. The CDR3, as DNA: TGTGCCAGCAGTGGGCTAGGGACCTACGAGCAGTACTTC. Its translation: CASSGLGTYEQYF.

This clone is a singleton in its sample. The chain joins TRBV27 to TRBJ1-5; D is unclear. Germline V gene sequence: CDR1 MNHEY, CDR2 SMNVEV (reference sequence). This CDR3 has 14 residues. Trimming shortened V by 2 bases and J by 2 bases, and 7 bases separated the two germline ends. The CDR3, as DNA: TGTGCCAGCAGTTTAGAAATGGGCAATCAGCCCCAGCATTTT. Translation gives CASSLEMGNQPQHF.

The V call is TRBV4-1, the J call TRBJ1-3; D gene unclear. This CDR3 has 18 amino acids. The V end was cut by 4 bases, the J end by 0 bases, with 19 bases between. From germline, CDR1 is MGHRA and CDR2 YSYEKL. In DNA form, the CDR3 reads TGCGCCAGCAGCCCGACGGCAGAGAGGCGTCCCTCTGGAAACACCATATATTTT. It translates to CASSPTAERRPSGNTIYF.

The chain is built from TRBV28 and TRBJ2-7; D may correspond to TRBD1 or TRBD2 (5 bases each). CDR1 is MDHEN, CDR2 SYDVKM, per germline. The length of the CDR3 is 13 residues. Trimming cost V 6 bases and J 4 bases, with 13 bases left between them. The CDR3: CASSDSGPYEQYF. The CDR3 coding sequence is TGTGCCAGCAGCGATTCGGGGCCGTACGAGCAGTACTTC. The variable domain in full, completed from reference TRBV28 and TRBJ2-7, reads DVKVTQSSRYLVKRTGEKVFLECVQDMDHENMFWYRQDPGLGLRLIYFSYDVKMKEKGDIPEGYSVSREKKERFSLILESASTNQTSMYLCASSDSGPYEQYFGPGTRLTVT.

V gene TRBV18 combines with J gene TRBJ2-7, with 9 bases identical to TRBD2. In germline, CDR1 is KGHSH, CDR2 LQKENI. The CDR3 consists of 16 residues. V shed 4 bases, J shed 3 bases, and the junction held 10 bases outside the gene matches. CDR3 in DNA: TGTGCCAGCTCACAGTCTAGCGGGATCACCCACTACGAGCAGTACTTC. Translation: CASSQSSGITHYEQYF.

V is TRBV27 and J is TRBJ2-1; TRBD2 might be the D (6 bases). Trimming removed 6 bases from V and 4 bases from J, with 16 bases in between. From germline, CDR1 is MNHEY and CDR2 SMNVEV (reference sequence). CDR3 length: 15 residues. CDR3 DNA sequence: TGTGCCAGCAGGGCTTCGGCGGGGCCTTACAATGAGCAGTTCTTC. Amino acid sequence: CASRASAGPYNEQFF.

In this sample, this clone turned up once. The chain couples TRBV4-2 to TRBJ1-6; perhaps TRBD1 as D (5 bases). CDR1 and CDR2 from the germline V gene are LGHNA and YNFKEQ. V lost 0 bases, J lost 10 bases, and 19 bases lay in between. The CDR3 loop spans 17 amino acids. The CDR3 protein is CASSQDLPGSGQSPLHF. Written as DNA, the CDR3 is TGTGCCAGCAGCCAAGATCTCCCGGGCTCGGGGCAATCACCCCTCCACTTT.

The chain is built from TRBV5-1 and TRBJ2-1; 7 bases align to TRBD2. V was pared by 2 bases and J by 0 bases, with 5 bases of the junction left unmatched. The CDR3 runs to 16 residues. Germline V lookup: CDR1 SGHRS, CDR2 YFSETQ. CDR3 DNA: TGCGCCAGCAGCTTTCCAGCGGGACCCTCCTACAATGAGCAGTTCTTC. Its translation: CASSFPAGPSYNEQFF.

The J gene is TRBJ2-3, the V gene TRBV14; maybe TRBD2 (6 bases). CDR1 is SGHDN, CDR2 FVKESK, per germline. The CDR3 extends over 15 amino acids. The germline V and J ends were trimmed by 1 base and 2 bases, with 10 bases remaining between them. The CDR3 coding sequence is TGTGCCAGCAGCCAAGGGCGGGGACTCACAGATACGCAGTATTTT. This sequence encodes CASSQGRGLTDTQYF.

The chain recombines TRBV28 with TRBJ2-7, with 7 bases that match TRBD2. CDR3 length equals 14 residues. From germline, CDR1 is MDHEN and CDR2 SYDVKM. Trimming took 11 bases from V and 2 from J; bases not matched to a gene: 12. CDR3 in amino acids: CAAFKSGGPYEQYF. The CDR3 DNA reads TGTGCCGCCTTCAAGTCGGGAGGCCCCTACGAGCAGTACTTC.

This sequence joins TRBV27 and TRBJ1-1, with 12 nucleotides matching TRBD1. The CDR3 is made up of 15 amino acids. Losses at the gene ends were 10 bases for V and 3 bases for J; bases not matched to a gene: 9. The germline V gene has CDR1 MNHEY and CDR2 SMNVEV (reference sequence). The CDR3 bases are TGTGCCACTCACCGGGACAGGGGGCCATACACTGAAGCTTTCTTT. This sequence encodes CATHRDRGPYTEAFF.

The rearrangement joins TRBV14 to TRBJ1-4; the D gene is possibly TRBD1 (5 bases). V dropped 3 bases and J dropped 7 bases, with 24 bases sitting between them. The CDR3 is made up of 18 amino acids. Germline values: CDR1 SGHDN, CDR2 FVKESK. CDR3 DNA: TGTGCCAGCAGCCAGCCCGGGACTTCTTCTTTAGGGAGTGAAAAACTGTTTTTT. Its protein is CASSQPGTSSLGSEKLFF.